These 25 T cell receptor beta chains were all obtained from the same sample, sequenced in a study of cytomegalovirus exposure and HLA in healthy donors. In the PCR, 60 Vbeta and 13 Jbeta primers were used. The table came from immunoSEQ multiplex PCR; TCRdb's copy has only in-frame clones and leaves some out. The table has 200,000 to 250,000 clones, approximately 78% seen once. Material for sequencing was PBMCs. The receptors originated from a woman aged 40 to 50 in good health and CMV-seronegative.

Here the CDR3 reads CASSYGQGGSFYNEQFF. DNA of the CDR3: TGTGCCAGCAGCTACGGACAGGGGGGAAGTTTTTACAATGAGCAGTTCTTC. The chain couples TRBV27 to TRBJ2-1; 10 bases agree with TRBD1. With 6 bases clipped from V and 4 bases from J, the junction kept 12 bases outside the gene matches. Germline-derived CDR1 and CDR2 are MNHEY and SMNVEV (reference sequence). The CDR3 spans 17 residues.

This rearrangement joins TRBV13 to TRBJ1-1, with TRBD1 matching over 11 bases. CDR1 and CDR2 from the germline V gene are PRHDT and FYEKMQ (reference sequence). The CDR3 contains 17 residues. J was trimmed by 1 base and V by 5 bases; bases with no gene match: 9. The CDR3 region is CASSAGTGGLWNTEAFF. CDR3 coding DNA: TGTGCCAGCAGCGCCGGGACAGGGGGTTTATGGAACACTGAAGCTTTCTTT.

This rearrangement joins TRBV4-1 to TRBJ2-7, with TRBD1 identical over 9 bases. The CDR3 covers 15 residues. Trimming at V came to 1 base and at J to 4 bases, leaving 5 bases not matched to a gene. Germline lookup yields CDR1 MGHRA and CDR2 YSYEKL. The CDR3 loop reads CASSQGTQGAYEQYF. CDR3 nucleotide sequence: TGCGCCAGCAGCCAAGGGACACAGGGGGCTTACGAGCAGTACTTC.

CDR3 amino acids: CASSWGGLSYEQYF. CDR3 DNA sequence: TGTGCCAGCAGCTGGGGGGGACTTTCCTACGAGCAGTACTTC. This chain joins TRBV11-2 and TRBJ2-7; 7 nucleotides align to TRBD2. J lost 1 base, V lost 4 bases, and 4 bases had no gene match. Germline V CDR1 and CDR2: SGHAT, FQNNGV. The CDR3 has 14 residues. The full variable domain, rest sourced from reference TRBV11-2 and TRBJ2-7, is EAGVAQSPRYKIIEKRQSVAFWCNPISGHATLYWYQQILGQGPKLLIQFQNNGVVDDSQLPKDRFSAERLKGVDSTLKIQPAKLEDSAVYLCASSWGGLSYEQYFGPGTRLTVT.

The chain couples TRBV4-2 to TRBJ1-5; D possibly corresponds to TRBD1 (6 bases). The CDR3 contains 15 residues. V was cut by 5 bases and J by 4 bases, with 15 bases left in between. Germline CDR1 reads LGHNA; CDR2 reads YNFKEQ. The CDR3 loop is CASSLDSAQNQPQHF. CDR3 nucleotides: TGTGCCAGCAGCTTGGACAGCGCCCAAAATCAGCCCCAGCATTTT.

The V gene is TRBV27, the J gene TRBJ1-1, with D possibly TRBD1 on 5 matching bases. V was shortened by 9 bases and J by 5 bases, with 16 bases between the two germline ends. The germline gives CDR1 MNHEY, CDR2 SMNVEV (reference sequence). The CDR3 spans 13 residues. The CDR3 loop reads CASSSGGETEAFF. The CDR3, as DNA: TGTGCCAGTTCCTCCGGGGGGGAAACTGAAGCTTTCTTT.

The V and J genes are TRBV27 and TRBJ2-2, with D possibly TRBD2 on 6 matching bases. Germline V lookup: CDR1 MNHEY, CDR2 SMNVEV (reference sequence). The CDR3 has 16 residues. V shed 3 bases and J shed 1 base, with 12 bases lying between them. This CDR3 is CASSFWGRMNTGELFF. The DNA for the CDR3 is TGTGCCAGCAGTTTTTGGGGGAGGATGAACACCGGGGAGCTGTTTTTT.

V usage is TRBV5-1 and J usage is TRBJ2-2, with TRBD2 as a possible D gene (5 bases). The CDR3 runs to 16 residues. V was shortened by 3 bases and J by 1 base, with 13 bases between the two germline ends. Germline V CDR1 and CDR2: SGHRS, YFSETQ. CDR3 sequence: CASSSLSGKNTGELFF. DNA of the CDR3: TGCGCCAGCAGCTCCCTCTCGGGGAAGAACACCGGGGAGCTGTTTTTT. The whole variable domain, filled in from reference TRBV5-1 and TRBJ2-2, reads KAGVTQTPRYLIKTRGQQVTLSCSPISGHRSVSWYQQTPGQGLQFLFEYFSETQRNKGNFPGRFSGRQFSNSRSEMNVSTLELGDSALYLCASSSLSGKNTGELFFGEGSRLTVL.

The chain links TRBV4-2 to TRBJ2-7, with a weak D call TRBD2 (6 bases). Per the germline V gene, CDR1 is LGHNA and CDR2 is YNFKEQ. V gave up 1 base and J gave up 0 bases, with 16 bases separating them. The CDR3 sequence is 17 residues long. The CDR3 DNA is TGTGCCAGCAGCCAAGGGGTCGGGGGTTCGTTCTCCTACGAGCAGTACTTC. Its protein is CASSQGVGGSFSYEQYF.

V usage is TRBV27 and J usage is TRBJ1-1; the D is unclear. The germline CDR1 and CDR2 sequences are MNHEY and SMNVEV (reference sequence). V dropped 4 bases and J dropped 5 bases, with 20 bases sitting between them. The CDR3 is 16 amino acids. CDR3 nucleotides: TGTGCCAGCAGTTCATTAACGCAATTCCCGAGTACTGAAGCTTTCTTT. This gives the protein CASSSLTQFPSTEAFF.

V usage is TRBV28 and J usage is TRBJ2-7; 9 bases fit TRBD1. After removal of 5 bases from V and 6 bases from J, the junction contained 14 bases not matched to a gene. Germline CDR1 and CDR2: MDHEN and SYDVKM. The CDR3 runs 16 residues. CDR3 residues: CASSRPRDRDSIEQYF. Written as DNA, the CDR3 is TGTGCCAGCAGTAGGCCTCGGGACAGGGATTCGATCGAGCAGTACTTC.

V is TRBV4-2 and J is TRBJ1-5; no clear D. V was shortened by 0 bases and J by 7 bases, with 13 bases between the two germline ends. Germline-derived CDR1 and CDR2 are LGHNA and YNFKEQ. CDR3 length: 15 amino acids. DNA for the CDR3: TGTGCCAGCAGCCAAGATCTTAGTAACAGACAGCCCCAGCATTTT. It specifies CASSQDLSNRQPQHF.

This chain connects TRBV27 to TRBJ1-2; D is perhaps TRBD1 (5 bases). The V gene lost 3 bases and the J gene lost 3 bases, with 8 bases spanning the gap. The CDR3 loop spans 13 amino acids. Germline loops: CDR1 MNHEY, CDR2 SMNVEV (reference sequence). The CDR3 DNA sequence: TGTGCCAGCAGTTTTGCGGGGGACTATGGCTACACCTTC. This codes for CASSFAGDYGYTF.

This clone was detected a few times. The chain uses TRBV5-4 and TRBJ2-7, with 7 nucleotides matching TRBD1. Germline V gives CDR1 SGHNT, CDR2 YYREEE (reference sequence). The CDR3 runs to 14 residues. V gave up 3 bases and J gave up 2 bases; unmatched junction bases: 5. In DNA form, the CDR3 reads TGTGCCAGCAGCTCCAAAACAGGGGCCTACGAGCAGTACTTC. Its protein is CASSSKTGAYEQYF.

This clone has only a few counts. This chain links TRBV6-1 with TRBJ2-2; TRBD2 matches at 7 bases. The trim removed 0 bases at V and 6 bases at J, leaving 4 bases unmatched. Germline CDR1 is MNHNS and CDR2 is SASEGT. CDR3 length equals 15 residues. This CDR3 is CASSEALGGAGELFF. CDR3 DNA sequence: TGTGCCAGCAGTGAAGCGCTGGGGGGGGCCGGGGAGCTGTTTTTT.

The rearrangement uses TRBV28 and TRBJ1-5; tentative D call: TRBD1 (5 bases). This CDR3 has 14 amino acids. Per germline, CDR1 MDHEN and CDR2 SYDVKM. Trimming removed 5 bases from V and 6 bases from J, with 14 bases in between. CDR3 in amino acids: CASSLYGGSQPQHF. CDR3 nucleotide sequence: TGTGCCAGCAGTCTTTACGGGGGGAGTCAGCCCCAGCATTTT. Complete variable domain (other parts from reference TRBV28 and TRBJ1-5): DVKVTQSSRYLVKRTGEKVFLECVQDMDHENMFWYRQDPGLGLRLIYFSYDVKMKEKGDIPEGYSVSREKKERFSLILESASTNQTSMYLCASSLYGGSQPQHFGDGTRLSIL.

The V gene is TRBV2, the J gene TRBJ1-1; D gene uncertain. The length of the CDR3 is 13 residues. Germline CDR1 reads SNHLY; CDR2 reads FYNNEI. V dropped 6 bases and J dropped 10 bases, with 18 bases sitting between them. CDR3 residues: CASSPTTTFPAFF. The CDR3, as DNA: TGTGCCAGCAGCCCCACGACTACATTTCCAGCTTTCTTT.

The chain is built from TRBV30 and TRBJ1-6; 10 bases are a match to TRBD1. CDR3 length equals 12 residues. V lost 7 bases and J lost 11; bases outside the gene matches: 5. CDR1 and CDR2 (germline): GTSNPN, SVGIG (reference sequence). This CDR3 is CASTGGLPPLHF. The CDR3 nucleotides are TGTGCCTCGACAGGGGGCCTGCCACCCCTCCACTTT.

The genes are TRBV2 and TRBJ2-7; weak D call: TRBD1 (6 bases). V was clipped by 6 bases and J by 7 bases, with 13 bases between them. The CDR3 contains 12 residues. CDR1 SNHLY and CDR2 FYNNEI come from the germline V gene. The DNA of the CDR3 is TGTGCCAGCAGCAGGACAGCTACTGAGCAGTACTTC. It yields the protein CASSRTATEQYF.

The chain links TRBV27 to TRBJ2-7, with TRBD2 matching over 7 bases. Germline V gene lookup returns CDR1 MNHEY and CDR2 SMNVEV (reference sequence). The J segment lost 2 bases and the V segment lost 5 bases, leaving 6 bases of the junction unmatched. The CDR3 runs 14 residues. Written as DNA, the CDR3 is TGTGCCAGCAGTCTCGGGACTACCACCTACGAGCAGTACTTC. This encodes CASSLGTTTYEQYF.

The genes are TRBV6-4 and TRBJ1-2, with 7 bases fitting TRBD1. Per the germline V gene, CDR1 is MRHNA and CDR2 is SNTAGT. Trimming at V came to 0 bases and at J to 2 bases, leaving 9 bases not matched to a gene. CDR3 length: 17 residues. In DNA, the CDR3 is TGTGCCAGCAGTGACTCGTTTGGGGACAGACAAAACTATGGCTACACCTTC. Translation: CASSDSFGDRQNYGYTF.

Remarks on this clone: The identical CDR3 is also encoded by other nucleotide sequences in the sample. This chain uses TRBV5-1 with TRBJ2-3, with TRBD2 as a possible D gene (5 bases). CDR1 and CDR2 from the germline V gene are SGHRS and YFSETQ. The CDR3 runs to 14 residues. Trimming stripped 6 bases from V and 4 bases from J, with 15 bases between. The DNA of the CDR3 is TGCGCCAGCAATCCGACGGGAAGCGCAGATACGCAGTATTTT. Translated: CASNPTGSADTQYF.

The chain combines TRBV25-1 with TRBJ1-1; D ambiguous. Trimming took off 2 bases at V and 0 bases at J, with 4 bases between the two ends. This CDR3 has 13 residues. CDR1 and CDR2 from the germline V gene are MGHDK and SYGVNS. This CDR3 is CASSEAVNTEAFF. Here the CDR3 DNA reads TGTGCCAGCAGTGAAGCGGTGAACACTGAAGCTTTCTTT. The entire variable domain, with the rest obtained from reference TRBV25-1 and TRBJ1-1, is as follows: EADIYQTPRYLVIGTGKKITLECSQTMGHDKMYWYQQDPGMELHLIHYSYGVNSTEKGDLSSESTVSRIRTEHFPLTLESARPSHTSQYLCASSEAVNTEAFFGQGTRLTVV.

The chain carries TRBV5-6 and TRBJ2-7; 11 bases are shared with TRBD2. The CDR3 is 15 residues long. V shed 2 bases, J shed 3 bases, and the junction held 4 bases outside the gene matches. Germline CDR1 reads SGHDT; CDR2 reads YYEEEE. The CDR3 is CASSLLAGVNYEQYF. The CDR3 DNA follows: TGTGCCAGCAGCTTACTAGCGGGAGTTAACTACGAGCAGTACTTC.

Only one count was recorded for this clone. The gene calls are TRBV6-5 and TRBJ1-2; a possible D gene is TRBD1 (6 bases). The CDR3 has 15 residues. V lost 6 bases and J lost 1, with 15 bases in between. Germline CDR1 is MNHEY and CDR2 is SVGAGI. The CDR3 loop is CASSPGGARNYGYTF. The CDR3 DNA follows: TGTGCCAGCAGCCCTGGGGGGGCGCGTAACTATGGCTACACCTTC.